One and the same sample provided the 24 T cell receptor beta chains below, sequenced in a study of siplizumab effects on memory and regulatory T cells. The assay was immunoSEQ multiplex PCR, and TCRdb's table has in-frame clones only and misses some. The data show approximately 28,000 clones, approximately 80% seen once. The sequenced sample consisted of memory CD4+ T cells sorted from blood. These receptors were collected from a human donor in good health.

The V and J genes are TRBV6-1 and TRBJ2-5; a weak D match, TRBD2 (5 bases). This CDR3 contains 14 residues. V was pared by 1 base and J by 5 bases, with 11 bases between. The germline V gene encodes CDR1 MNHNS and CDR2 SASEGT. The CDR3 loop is CASSEGGSVETQYF. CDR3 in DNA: TGTGCCAGCAGTGAAGGAGGGAGCGTGGAGACCCAGTACTTC.

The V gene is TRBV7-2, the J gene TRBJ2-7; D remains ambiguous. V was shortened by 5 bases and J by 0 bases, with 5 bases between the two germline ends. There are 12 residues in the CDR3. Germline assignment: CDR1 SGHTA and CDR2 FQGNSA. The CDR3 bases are TGTGCCAGCAGCCCCTCCTCCTACGAGCAGTACTTC. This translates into CASSPSSYEQYF.

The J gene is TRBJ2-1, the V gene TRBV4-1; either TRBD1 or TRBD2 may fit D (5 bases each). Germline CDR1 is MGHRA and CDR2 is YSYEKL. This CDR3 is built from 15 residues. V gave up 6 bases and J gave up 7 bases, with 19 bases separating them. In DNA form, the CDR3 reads TGCGCCAGCAGGCATCCCCGGGGCGGTGATAATGAGCAGTTCTTC. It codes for CASRHPRGGDNEQFF.

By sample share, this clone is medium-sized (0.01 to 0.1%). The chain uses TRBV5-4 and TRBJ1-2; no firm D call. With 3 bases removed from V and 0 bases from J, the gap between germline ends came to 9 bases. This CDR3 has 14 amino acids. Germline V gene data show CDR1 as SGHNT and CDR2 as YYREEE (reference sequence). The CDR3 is CASSSAGANYGYTF. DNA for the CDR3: TGTGCCAGCAGCTCCGCGGGAGCTAACTATGGCTACACCTTC. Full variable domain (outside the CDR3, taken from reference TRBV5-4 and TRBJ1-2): ETGVTQSPTHLIKTRGQQVTLRCSSQSGHNTVSWYQQALGQGPQFIFQYYREEENGRGNFPPRFSGLQFPNYSSELNVNALELDDSALYLCASSSAGANYGYTFGSGTRLTVV.

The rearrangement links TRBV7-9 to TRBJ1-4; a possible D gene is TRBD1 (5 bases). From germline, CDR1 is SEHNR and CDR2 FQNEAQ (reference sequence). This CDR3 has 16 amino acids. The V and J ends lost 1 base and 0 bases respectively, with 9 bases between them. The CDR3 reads CASSLEAGATNEKLFF. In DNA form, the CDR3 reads TGTGCCAGCAGCTTAGAAGCGGGGGCAACTAATGAAAAACTGTTTTTT.

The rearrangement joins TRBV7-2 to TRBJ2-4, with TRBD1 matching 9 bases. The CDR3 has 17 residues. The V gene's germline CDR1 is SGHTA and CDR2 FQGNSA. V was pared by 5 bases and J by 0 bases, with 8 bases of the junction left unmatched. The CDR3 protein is CASSADPTGGAKNIQYF. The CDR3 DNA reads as TGTGCCAGCAGCGCAGACCCGACAGGGGGAGCCAAAAACATTCAGTACTTC.

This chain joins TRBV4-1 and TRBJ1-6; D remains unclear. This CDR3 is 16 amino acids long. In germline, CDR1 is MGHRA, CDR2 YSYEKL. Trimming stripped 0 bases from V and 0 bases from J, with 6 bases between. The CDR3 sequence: CASSQDLSSYNSPLHF. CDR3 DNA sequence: TGCGCCAGCAGCCAAGATCTAAGCTCCTATAATTCACCCCTCCACTTT.

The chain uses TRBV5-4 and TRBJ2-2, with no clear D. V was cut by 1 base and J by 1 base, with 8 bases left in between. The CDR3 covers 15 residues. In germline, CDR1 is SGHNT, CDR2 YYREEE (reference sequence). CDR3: CASSLITENTGELFF. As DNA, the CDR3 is TGTGCCAGCAGCTTGATTACAGAGAACACCGGGGAGCTGTTTTTT.

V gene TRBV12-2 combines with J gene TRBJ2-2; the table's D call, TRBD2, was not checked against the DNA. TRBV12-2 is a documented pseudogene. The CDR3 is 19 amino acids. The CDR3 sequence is CASRLALGSHLQNTGELFF. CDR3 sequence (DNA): TGTGCAAGTCGCTTAGCGCTGGGTAGCCATCTACAAAACACCGGGGAGCTGTTTTTT.

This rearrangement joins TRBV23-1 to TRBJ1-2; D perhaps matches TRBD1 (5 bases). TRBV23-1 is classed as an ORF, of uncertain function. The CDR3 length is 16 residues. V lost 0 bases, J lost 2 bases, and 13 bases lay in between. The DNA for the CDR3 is TGCGCCAGCAGTCAATCGTCGGTTGGGGGAAACTATGGCTACACCTTC. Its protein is CASSQSSVGGNYGYTF.

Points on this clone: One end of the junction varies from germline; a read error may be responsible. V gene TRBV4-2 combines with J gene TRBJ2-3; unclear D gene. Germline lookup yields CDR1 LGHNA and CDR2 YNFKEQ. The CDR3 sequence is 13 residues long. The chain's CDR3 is CASSPPLGPISNF. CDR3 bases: TGTGCCAGCAGCCCCCCTCTAGGACCCATATCGAATTTT.

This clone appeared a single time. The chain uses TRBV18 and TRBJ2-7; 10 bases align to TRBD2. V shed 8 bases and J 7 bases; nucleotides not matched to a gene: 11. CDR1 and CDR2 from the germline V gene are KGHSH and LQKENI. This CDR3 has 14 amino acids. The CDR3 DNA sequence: TGTGCCAGCGTGACTTCTAGCGGGAGTTTAGAGCAGTACTTC. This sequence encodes CASVTSSGSLEQYF.

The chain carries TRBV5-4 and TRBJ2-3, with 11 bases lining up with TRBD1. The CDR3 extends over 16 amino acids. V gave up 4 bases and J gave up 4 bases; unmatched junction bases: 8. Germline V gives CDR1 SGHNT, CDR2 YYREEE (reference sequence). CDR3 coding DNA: TGTGCCAGCAGCCTGGCCCCGGGACAGGGGGCAGATACGCAGTATTTT. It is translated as CASSLAPGQGADTQYF.

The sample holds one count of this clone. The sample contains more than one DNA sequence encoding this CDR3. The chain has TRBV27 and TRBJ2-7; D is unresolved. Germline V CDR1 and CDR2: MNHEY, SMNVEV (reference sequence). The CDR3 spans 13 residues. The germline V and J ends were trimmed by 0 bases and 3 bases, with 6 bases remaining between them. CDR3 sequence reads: CASSLSVGYEQYF. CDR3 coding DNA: TGTGCCAGCAGTTTATCAGTCGGCTACGAGCAGTACTTC.

CDR3 sequence (DNA): TGTGCCAGCAGTCCCCGAGGGGGAGGCTACGAGCAGTACTTC. Amino acid sequence: CASSPRGGGYEQYF. The chain joins TRBV6-1 to TRBJ2-7, with D perhaps being TRBD1 or TRBD2 (6 bases each). Germline CDR1 and CDR2: MNHNS and SASEGT. CDR3 length equals 14 residues. Trimming left V 5 bases short and J 3 bases short, with 14 bases between.

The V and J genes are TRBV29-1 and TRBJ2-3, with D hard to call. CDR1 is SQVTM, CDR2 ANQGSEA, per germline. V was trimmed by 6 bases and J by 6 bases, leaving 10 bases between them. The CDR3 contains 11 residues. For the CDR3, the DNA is TGCAGCGTCGTCTTCGGCGATACGCAGTATTTT. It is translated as CSVVFGDTQYF.

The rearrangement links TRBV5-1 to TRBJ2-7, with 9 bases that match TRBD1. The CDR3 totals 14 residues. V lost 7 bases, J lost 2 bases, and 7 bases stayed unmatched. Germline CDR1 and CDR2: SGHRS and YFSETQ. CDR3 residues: CASGRDRATYEQYF. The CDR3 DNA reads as TGCGCCAGCGGACGGGACAGGGCGACCTACGAGCAGTACTTC.

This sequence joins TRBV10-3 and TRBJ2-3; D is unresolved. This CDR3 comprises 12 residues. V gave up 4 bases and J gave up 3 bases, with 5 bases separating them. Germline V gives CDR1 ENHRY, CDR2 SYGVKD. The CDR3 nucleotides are TGTGCCATCAGTGCCGCGACAGATACGCAGTATTTT. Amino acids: CAISAATDTQYF.

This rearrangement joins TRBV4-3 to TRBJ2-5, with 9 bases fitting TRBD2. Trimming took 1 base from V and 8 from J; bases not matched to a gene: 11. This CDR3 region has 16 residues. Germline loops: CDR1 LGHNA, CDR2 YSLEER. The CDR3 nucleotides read TGCGCCAGCAGCCAAGTCTTGTCTAGCGGGGCGGTTACCCAGTACTTC. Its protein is CASSQVLSSGAVTQYF.

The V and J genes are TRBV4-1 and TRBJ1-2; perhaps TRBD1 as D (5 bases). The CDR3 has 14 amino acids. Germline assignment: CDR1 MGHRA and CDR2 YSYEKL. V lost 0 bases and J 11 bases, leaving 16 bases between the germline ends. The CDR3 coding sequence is TGCGCCAGCAGCCAAGAGAATCGGGCAGGGCGGTACACCTTC. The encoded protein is CASSQENRAGRYTF.

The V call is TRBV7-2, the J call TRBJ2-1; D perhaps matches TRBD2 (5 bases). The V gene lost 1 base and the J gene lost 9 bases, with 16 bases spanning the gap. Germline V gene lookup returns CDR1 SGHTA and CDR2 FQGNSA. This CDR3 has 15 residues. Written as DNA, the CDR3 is TGTGCCAGCAGCTTAGTTGATGTTAGGAGCGGTGAGCAGTTCTTC. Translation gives CASSLVDVRSGEQFF.

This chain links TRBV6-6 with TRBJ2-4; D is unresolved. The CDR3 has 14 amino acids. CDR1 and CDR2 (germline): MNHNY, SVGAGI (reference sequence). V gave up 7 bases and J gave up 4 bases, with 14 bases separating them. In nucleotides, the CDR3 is TGTGCCAGCACCTACCGGACGGATAAAAACATTCAGTACTTC. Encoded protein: CASTYRTDKNIQYF.

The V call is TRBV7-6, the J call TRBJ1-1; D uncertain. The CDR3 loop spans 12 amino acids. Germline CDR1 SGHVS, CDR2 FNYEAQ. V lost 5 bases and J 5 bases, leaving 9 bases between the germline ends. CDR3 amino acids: CASSHPNTEAFF. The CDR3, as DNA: TGTGCCAGCAGCCACCCTAATACTGAAGCTTTCTTT. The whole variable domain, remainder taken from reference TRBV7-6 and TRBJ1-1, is GAGVSQSPRYKVTKRGQDVALRCDPISGHVSLYWYRQALGQGPEFLTYFNYEAQQDKSGLPNDRFSAERPEGSISTLTIQRTEQRDSAMYRCASSHPNTEAFFGQGTRLTVV.

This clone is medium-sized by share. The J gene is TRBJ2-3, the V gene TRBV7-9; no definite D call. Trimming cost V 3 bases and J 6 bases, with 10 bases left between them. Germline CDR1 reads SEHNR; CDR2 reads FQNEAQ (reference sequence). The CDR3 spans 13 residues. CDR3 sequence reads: CASSLQLDDTQYF. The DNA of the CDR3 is TGTGCCAGCAGCTTGCAGCTAGATGATACGCAGTATTTT.